This TCR beta chain came from a study of blood T cell repertoires in COVID-19. Study-level information: PBMCs, B-cell-depleted T cells, or T cells provided the cDNA or gDNA that made up the material.

This clone was seen more than once but under ten times. Original analysis: By means of reference gene primer amplification, nucleated cell counts were estimated. Only in-frame clones appear in the TCRdb table, and some are missing; sequencing was by immunoSEQ multiplex PCR. For V, J and clone size, that table is used; D and trimming come from the DNA. Of 300,000 to 400,000 clones in the sample, about nine tenths are singletons; the top ten hold around 6.6%. Seattle patients were enrolled while actively infected and followed longitudinally. The CDR3 loop spans 15 amino acids. V was shortened by 0 bases and J by 7 bases, with 16 bases between the two germline ends. Germline CDR1 is SGHNT and CDR2 is YYREEE (reference sequence).

Sequencing was carried out using peripheral blood. The receptor comes from a woman in her seventies with COVID-19, enrolled during active disease. The genes are TRBV5-4 and TRBJ1-2; D might be TRBD1 (5 bases). The CDR3 loop reads CASSLGGAGQGGYTF. CDR3 nucleotides: TGTGCCAGCAGCTTGGGAGGAGCAGGGCAAGGTGGCTACACCTTC.